This T cell receptor (beta chain) was profiled in a study of esophageal squamous cell carcinoma under preoperative chemotherapy (dated by TCRdb to between 2017 and 2018). Study-wide context: TCR repertoires were profiled in both peripheral blood T cells and tumor-infiltrating lymphocytes. The study examined the effect of paclitaxel-nedaplatin chemotherapy on T-cell receptor repertoires in patients with esophageal squamous cell carcinoma. The cohort comprised roughly 5 patients with primary esophageal squamous cell carcinoma. Repertoires were compared between samples taken before and after paclitaxel-nedaplatin therapy.

As encoded in the germline V gene, CDR1 is SGHTA while CDR2 is FQGNSA. CDR3 length: 15 amino acids, cysteine to phenylalanine. The DNA shown is the 45-base CDR3, in frame from base 1. The germline ends are 21 bases apart after V is trimmed by 5 bases and J by 10 bases. Interpreted using the paper, the time point label stands for: after preoperative PTX-NDP chemotherapy. Patients received paclitaxel-nedaplatin as preoperative chemotherapy before surgery. About this clonotype: Its recognized antigen is unknown. Just one base apart from a much larger clone, this may be a read error.

The method behind the library was PCR. For sequencing, a HiSeq X Ten was employed. TCR repertoires were characterized by high-throughput sequencing. TCRdb reprocessed the public reads (quality trimming at Q25 with fastp, clone calling with MiXCR) and kept in-frame beta chains. Rows merge per CDR3 protein into single entries with the most common DNA and genes. In all, the sample holds about 1,300 distinct CDR3 sequences, and roughly 29% of those were seen once. Clones ranked in the top ten supply roughly 23% of the sample. The study at large found these results: The analysis included only 4 or 5 patients with esophageal squamous cell carcinoma, making the cohort small. A significant increase in TCR diversity was observed in peripheral T cells after chemotherapy, whereas no such increase was observed in tumor-infiltrating lymphocytes. Rather than arising solely from local clonal changes, post-treatment tumor-infiltrating lymphocytes appeared to come partly from peripheral T cells that migrated into the tumor. Clonotype frequencies shifted immediately and substantially under paclitaxel-nedaplatin therapy, and abundant clones were more likely to contract than to amplify.

Sampling was done from a patient given preoperative chemotherapy. The chain is made from TRBV7-2 and TRBJ2-1; the D region possibly corresponds to TRBD2 (6 bases align). This receptor was obtained from a human donor with esophageal squamous cell carcinoma. The donor label of this sample is uncertain. The CDR3 amino acid sequence is: CASSTQGGGGYEQFF. The DNA sequence follows: TGTGCCAGCAGCACCCAGGGAGGCGGAGGCTACGAGCAGTTCTTC.